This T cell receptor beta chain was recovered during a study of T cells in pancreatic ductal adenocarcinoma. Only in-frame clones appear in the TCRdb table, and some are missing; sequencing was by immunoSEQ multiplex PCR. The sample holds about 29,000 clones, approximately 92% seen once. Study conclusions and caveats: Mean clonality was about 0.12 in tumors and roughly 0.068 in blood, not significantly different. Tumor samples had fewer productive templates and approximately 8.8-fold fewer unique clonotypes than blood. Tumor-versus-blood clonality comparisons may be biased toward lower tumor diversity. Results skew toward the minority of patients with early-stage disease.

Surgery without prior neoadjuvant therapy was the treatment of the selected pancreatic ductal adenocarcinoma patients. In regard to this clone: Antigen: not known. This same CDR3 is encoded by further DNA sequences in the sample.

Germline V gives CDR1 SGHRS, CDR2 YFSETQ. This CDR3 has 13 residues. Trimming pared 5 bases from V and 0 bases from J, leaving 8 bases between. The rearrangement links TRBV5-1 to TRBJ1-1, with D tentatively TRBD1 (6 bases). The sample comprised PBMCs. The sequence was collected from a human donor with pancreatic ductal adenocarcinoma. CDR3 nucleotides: TGCGCCAGCAGTGACAGGATGAACACTGAAGCTTTCTTT. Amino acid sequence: CASSDRMNTEAFF.